These 28 T cell receptor beta chains were sequenced from one sample in a study of control samples from healthy donors and cancer patients. Clones were read by immunoSEQ multiplex PCR, and TCRdb kept only the in-frame ones, dropping some. Altogether under 100,000 clones are present, approximately 93% being singletons, with the ten largest covering about 1.5%. Input material: blood. Source of these receptors: a woman aged 30 to 39 in good health.

J is TRBJ2-6 and V is TRBV4-2; 7 positions match TRBD2. Trimming cost V 5 bases and J 0 bases; bases outside gene matches: 4. The CDR3 is made up of 16 amino acids. Germline lookup yields CDR1 LGHNA and CDR2 YNFKEQ. In DNA form, the CDR3 reads TGTGCCAGCAGCTCGACTAGCAGCTCTGGGGCCAACGTCCTGACTTTC. It translates to CASSSTSSSGANVLTF.

V usage is TRBV19 and J usage is TRBJ1-6; D might be TRBD1 (5 bases). Germline V gene lookup returns CDR1 LNHDA and CDR2 SQIVND (reference sequence). The germline V and J ends were trimmed by 5 bases and 9 bases, with 14 bases remaining between them. CDR3 length: 14 residues. CDR3 loop: CASSFAGLVSPLHF. The CDR3 bases are TGTGCCAGTAGTTTCGCAGGGTTGGTTTCACCCCTCCACTTT. The full variable domain, with the rest looked up from reference TRBV19 and TRBJ1-6, is DGGITQSPKYLFRKEGQNVTLSCEQNLNHDAMYWYRQDPGQGLRLIYYSQIVNDFQKGDIAEGYSVSREKKESFPLTVTSAQKNPTAFYLCASSFAGLVSPLHFGNGTRLTVT.

This rearrangement joins TRBV28 to TRBJ2-5; possibly TRBD2 for D (6 bases). Germline loops: CDR1 MDHEN, CDR2 SYDVKM. Trimming left V 4 bases short and J 1 base short, with 19 bases between. There are 17 residues in the CDR3. CDR3 coding DNA: TGTGCCAGCAGTTACGGGAGTTTTGGACCACCCCAAGAGACCCAGTACTTC. Translation gives CASSYGSFGPPQETQYF.

J is TRBJ2-7 and V is TRBV25-1; 9 bases agree with TRBD1. CDR3 length equals 15 residues. J gave up 3 bases and V 6 bases, and 9 bases lay outside the gene matches. Germline V gene data show CDR1 as MGHDK and CDR2 as SYGVNS. DNA of the CDR3: TGTGCCAGCAGCTTGGTGGACAGGGGTGGCTACGAGCAGTACTTC. The encoded protein is CASSLVDRGGYEQYF.

The chain recombines TRBV19 with TRBJ1-5; tentative D call: TRBD1 (5 bases). Trimming left V 5 bases short and J 3 bases short, with 17 bases between. The length of the CDR3 is 16 residues. Germline CDR1 and CDR2: LNHDA and SQIVND (reference sequence). DNA of the CDR3: TGTGCCAGTAGTCGCCCTGACAGCGGGCCCAATCAGCCCCAGCATTTT. It is translated as CASSRPDSGPNQPQHF.

V is TRBV4-1 and J is TRBJ2-7, with 8 bases lining up with TRBD2. The CDR3 spans 16 residues. J lost 4 bases, V lost 1 base, and 9 bases had no gene match. Germline CDR1 MGHRA, CDR2 YSYEKL. CDR3 sequence (DNA): TGCGCCAGCAGCCAAGTAGGATTAGCGGGAATATACGAGCAGTACTTC. It codes for CASSQVGLAGIYEQYF.

The CDR3 coding sequence is TGTGCCAGCAGTTACGGCCAGGACAGGGGGTATGGCTACACCTTC. The encoded protein is CASSYGQDRGYGYTF. The chain is built from TRBV6-5 and TRBJ1-2; 10 bases fit TRBD1. CDR1 and CDR2 (germline): MNHEY, SVGAGI. J was trimmed by 5 bases and V by 2 bases; bases with no gene match: 5. The CDR3 totals 15 residues.

The chain combines TRBV10-1 with TRBJ2-7; TRBD1 aligns across 7 bases. V lost 8 bases to trimming and J lost 2 bases; unmatched junction nucleotides: 9. CDR3 length: 14 amino acids. Per the germline V gene, CDR1 is WNHNN and CDR2 is SYGVQD (reference sequence). DNA of the CDR3: TGCGCCAGCTTTATAACAGGGGCCCCCTACGAGCAGTACTTC. Its translation: CASFITGAPYEQYF.

V and J are TRBV14 and TRBJ1-6; the D is unclear. Trimming left V 3 bases short and J 6 bases short, with 3 bases between. This CDR3 is 12 amino acids long. Per the germline V gene, CDR1 is SGHDN and CDR2 is FVKESK. CDR3 in amino acids: CASSQVNSPLHF. In nucleotides, the CDR3 is TGTGCCAGCAGCCAGGTTAATTCACCCCTCCACTTT.

This clone is a singleton in its sample. This rearrangement joins TRBV7-6 to TRBJ2-7; 7 nucleotides match TRBD1. Germline V gene data show CDR1 as SGHVS and CDR2 as FNYEAQ. Trimming at V came to 5 bases and at J to 3 bases, leaving 7 bases not matched to a gene. The length of the CDR3 is 14 residues. CDR3 protein: CASSPGTENYEQYF. The CDR3 DNA reads as TGTGCCAGCAGCCCAGGGACAGAGAACTACGAGCAGTACTTC.

The chain uses TRBV10-3 and TRBJ1-6, with D possibly matching TRBD1 (5 bases). This CDR3 has 16 amino acids. V was clipped by 10 bases and J by 5 bases, with 21 bases between them. Germline CDR1 ENHRY, CDR2 SYGVKD. The CDR3 reads CATNSGEGRHNSPLHF. The CDR3 DNA reads as TGTGCCACCAACTCCGGGGAGGGGAGGCATAATTCACCCCTCCACTTT.

The chain couples TRBV6-5 to TRBJ2-5, with a tentative D call TRBD1 (6 bases). The germline V and J ends were trimmed by 6 bases and 4 bases, with 18 bases remaining between them. Germline assignment: CDR1 MNHEY and CDR2 SVGAGI. The CDR3 runs 15 residues. The CDR3 DNA sequence: TGTGCCAGCAGCGGTGATCAGGGGTTGGGAGAGACCCAGTACTTC. Protein sequence: CASSGDQGLGETQYF.

The chain has TRBV7-6 and TRBJ2-2, with D perhaps TRBD1 (6 bases). The CDR3 spans 17 residues. Looked up from germline, CDR1 is SGHVS and CDR2 is FNYEAQ. The V end lost 6 bases, the J end lost 1 base, and 18 bases lay between the germline ends. The CDR3 region is CASSFPPGTMNTGELFF. CDR3 sequence (DNA): TGTGCCAGCAGTTTCCCCCCCGGGACAATGAACACCGGGGAGCTGTTTTTT.

The chain has TRBV10-3 and TRBJ1-4, with D unresolved. Germline assignment: CDR1 ENHRY and CDR2 SYGVKD. The CDR3 contains 12 residues. Trimming cost V 10 bases and J 8 bases, with 14 bases left between them. In nucleotides, the CDR3 is TGTGCCACCCTGGGGTCGGGAGAAAAACTGTTTTTT. This sequence encodes CATLGSGEKLFF.

The rearrangement uses TRBV19 and TRBJ2-5; D possibly corresponds to TRBD2 (5 bases). The CDR3 covers 14 residues. Trimming removed 5 bases at V and 7 bases at J, with 17 bases between. CDR1 and CDR2 (germline): LNHDA, SQIVND (reference sequence). The CDR3 here is CASSPTPSGRTQYF. The CDR3 DNA reads as TGTGCCAGTAGTCCCACTCCCTCGGGGAGGACCCAGTACTTC. The variable domain in full, with the rest retrieved from reference TRBV19 and TRBJ2-5, is DGGITQSPKYLFRKEGQNVTLSCEQNLNHDAMYWYRQDPGQGLRLIYYSQIVNDFQKGDIAEGYSVSREKKESFPLTVTSAQKNPTAFYLCASSPTPSGRTQYFGPGTRLLVL.

The sample holds a few counts of this clone. V usage is TRBV27 and J usage is TRBJ1-2; weak D call: TRBD1 (5 bases). The CDR3 is made up of 15 amino acids. The germline V gene encodes CDR1 MNHEY and CDR2 SMNVEV (reference sequence). V lost 0 bases and J lost 3, with 11 bases in between. The CDR3: CASSLSGGLYYGYTF. The CDR3 bases are TGTGCCAGCAGTTTATCTGGGGGACTTTACTATGGCTACACCTTC.

The V and J genes are TRBV18 and TRBJ1-2; D is possibly TRBD1 (5 bases). Between the trimmed V and J ends, which lost 3 bases and 2 bases, there was a span of 16 bases. This CDR3 region has 16 residues. Germline lookup yields CDR1 KGHSH and CDR2 LQKENI. CDR3 nucleotide sequence: TGTGCCAGCTCACCGGCCCGGCGGACAACAAACTATGGCTACACCTTC. Encoded protein: CASSPARRTTNYGYTF.

This clone was seen just once. The V and J genes are TRBV10-3 and TRBJ2-1, with D unclear. The germline V gene encodes CDR1 ENHRY and CDR2 SYGVKD. Trimming shortened V by 2 bases and J by 6 bases, and 8 bases separated the two germline ends. The CDR3 covers 13 residues. CDR3 sequence (DNA): TGTGCCATCAGTGAGCTTTGGGTCAATGAGCAGTTCTTC. Translating it yields CAISELWVNEQFF.

This chain uses TRBV28 with TRBJ1-2, with D perhaps TRBD1 (5 bases). Germline CDR1 MDHEN, CDR2 SYDVKM. V was cut by 2 bases and J by 7 bases, with 11 bases left in between. This CDR3 is built from 13 residues. In DNA form, the CDR3 reads TGTGCCAGCAGTTTAGACTCCGACAGTGGCTACACCTTC. It codes for CASSLDSDSGYTF.

The chain combines TRBV14 with TRBJ1-2; TRBD1 matches 7 bases. The CDR3 spans 13 residues. Germline CDR1 is SGHDN and CDR2 is FVKESK. The ends lost 6 bases at V and 2 bases at J; junction bases unmatched: 3. CDR3 bases: TGTGCCAGCAGTCCACAGGGGAACTATGGCTACACCTTC. Its protein product is CASSPQGNYGYTF.

The chain combines TRBV5-1 with TRBJ2-7; D assignment may be TRBD1 or TRBD2 (5 bases each). The CDR3 loop spans 15 amino acids. With 2 bases removed from V and 4 bases from J, the gap between germline ends came to 16 bases. Germline CDR1 is SGHRS and CDR2 is YFSETQ. CDR3 sequence reads: CASSLTGTGFYEQYF. Written as DNA, the CDR3 is TGCGCCAGCAGCTTAACCGGGACCGGATTTTACGAGCAGTACTTC.

The chain links TRBV28 to TRBJ1-1; TRBD1 matches at 9 bases. CDR1 is MDHEN and CDR2 is SYDVKM in the germline V gene. V shed 3 bases, J shed 1 base, and the junction held 12 bases outside the gene matches. CDR3 length: 18 amino acids. The CDR3 region has the DNA TGTGCCAGCAGTTTCCCCCGGACAGGGGCGGCCTGGAACACTGAAGCTTTCTTT. It specifies CASSFPRTGAAWNTEAFF.

This clone was recorded once. The V call is TRBV18, the J call TRBJ1-3, with a tentative D call TRBD1 (5 bases). V was trimmed by 0 bases and J by 7 bases, leaving 13 bases between them. CDR1 and CDR2 (germline): KGHSH, LQKENI. This CDR3 comprises 15 residues. The CDR3 sequence is CASSPPRDPGNTIYF. As DNA, the CDR3 is TGTGCCAGCTCACCACCCAGGGATCCGGGTAACACCATATATTTT.

The chain couples TRBV2 to TRBJ1-5; weak D call: TRBD1 (5 bases). CDR1 and CDR2 (germline): SNHLY, FYNNEI. The CDR3 covers 15 residues. V lost 3 bases, J lost 2 bases, and 11 bases lay in between. This CDR3 reads CASSDQGIGNQPQHF. The CDR3 DNA reads as TGTGCCAGCAGTGACCAGGGTATAGGCAATCAGCCCCAGCATTTT.

The chain recombines TRBV6-5 with TRBJ2-7, with 11 bases fitting TRBD1. Germline assignment: CDR1 MNHEY and CDR2 SVGAGI. The CDR3 runs to 15 residues. Trimming at V came to 8 bases and at J to 2 bases, leaving 8 bases not matched to a gene. In DNA form, the CDR3 reads TGTGCCAGCGGGGACAGGGGGGAGTTTACCTACGAGCAGTACTTC. Translating it yields CASGDRGEFTYEQYF.

This sequence joins TRBV5-1 and TRBJ1-1; D call uncertain. Germline lookup yields CDR1 SGHRS and CDR2 YFSETQ. Between the trimmed V and J ends, which lost 3 bases and 0 bases, there was a span of 9 bases. This CDR3 has 14 residues. CDR3 protein: CASSSGSLNTEAFF. For the CDR3, the DNA is TGCGCCAGCAGCTCGGGCAGTTTGAACACTGAAGCTTTCTTT.

V is TRBV4-1 and J is TRBJ2-7; unclear D gene. The CDR3 loop spans 12 amino acids. CDR1 and CDR2 from the germline V gene are MGHRA and YSYEKL. Trimming removed 1 base from V and 4 bases from J, with 5 bases in between. CDR3 nucleotide sequence: TGCGCCAGCAGCCAAGGGGGATACGAGCAGTACTTC. It specifies CASSQGGYEQYF.

The chain carries TRBV5-1 and TRBJ1-1; a weak D match, TRBD1 (5 bases). Germline CDR1 is SGHRS and CDR2 is YFSETQ. V lost 2 bases and J lost 5, with 10 bases in between. CDR3 length equals 13 residues. This CDR3 reads CASSLQELTEAFF. The CDR3 DNA follows: TGCGCCAGCAGCTTACAGGAGTTGACTGAAGCTTTCTTT. The whole variable domain, remainder taken from reference TRBV5-1 and TRBJ1-1, is KAGVTQTPRYLIKTRGQQVTLSCSPISGHRSVSWYQQTPGQGLQFLFEYFSETQRNKGNFPGRFSGRQFSNSRSEMNVSTLELGDSALYLCASSLQELTEAFFGQGTRLTVV.